Presented here are 2 T cell receptor beta chains from one specimen sequenced in a study of CD8 T cells in Susac syndrome. The RNA input was roughly 0.45 to 1 ug, and it was reverse transcribed with random hexamers. Each CDR3 protein gets one entry after TCRdb re-called the immunoSEQ multiplex PCR reads with MiXCR. The table has more than 65,000 distinct CDR3 sequences, 95% seen once. Source material: CD8+ T cells from PBMCs. The receptor source for this set is a human donor in good health.

The rearrangement links TRBV29-1 to TRBJ2-5; D is undetermined. CDR3 size: 10 residues. Per germline, CDR1 SQVTM and CDR2 ANQGSEA. Trimming removed 5 bases at V and 9 bases at J, with 10 bases between. CDR3 sequence reads: CSVLRSSQYF. CDR3 nucleotide sequence: TGCAGCGTTCTCCGGTCGTCCCAGTACTTC.

V gene TRBV7-9 combines with J gene TRBJ2-1; D possibly corresponds to TRBD2 (6 bases). The CDR3 covers 16 residues. V dropped 7 bases and J dropped 5 bases, with 21 bases sitting between them. From germline, CDR1 is SEHNR and CDR2 FQNEAQ (reference sequence). The CDR3: CASTPPGPPGDNEQFF. The CDR3 coding sequence is TGTGCCAGCACCCCCCCCGGGCCTCCGGGGGACAATGAGCAGTTCTTC.